This T cell receptor beta chain was sequenced during a study of shared clonotypes between healthy human individuals. Study results and caveats: Naive subsets generally exceeded memory subsets in estimated richness.

Naive CD8 populations comprised CD45RO-negative cells positively selected for CCR7, excluding terminally differentiated effector memory CD45RA+ cells. The study enrolled healthy HIV-negative adults without recent acute infections or vaccinations as donors. V shed 5 bases and J shed 3 bases, with 14 bases lying between them. The CDR3 is 14 amino acids. Germline V lookup: CDR1 LNHDA, CDR2 SQIVND (reference sequence). As regards this clone: The antigen is undetermined.

When replicate PCRs were run on sorted subsets, they used 150 to 200 ng DNA, some 33,000 T cell genomes. Produced via immunoSEQ multiplex PCR; TCRdb's table is partial and in-frame only. The repertoire holds about 2.1 million clones, with about 94% as singletons. The sequenced sample consisted of naive CD8+ T cells from PBMCs. V is TRBV19 and J is TRBJ2-7; D could derive from TRBD1 or TRBD2 (5 bases each). This TCR derives from a man in his late teens or twenties in good health. Some clones in this sample may be carry-over from other donors' samples. In nucleotides, the CDR3 is TGTGCCAGTAGTTTAAGGGACGGTTACTACGAGCAGTACTTC. Translation: CASSLRDGYYEQYF.